Below, 14 T cell receptor beta chains from the same sample are listed, as sequenced in a study of blood T cell repertoires in COVID-19. The table came from immunoSEQ multiplex PCR; TCRdb's copy has only in-frame clones and leaves some out. This sample has about 390,000 clones, with around nine tenths found just once. Sequencing used PBMCs or T cells enriched from blood (not recorded which). These receptors all come from a woman between 50 and 59 years old who had recovered from COVID-19.

The chain links TRBV28 to TRBJ1-5, with D possibly matching TRBD1 (6 bases). Germline loops: CDR1 MDHEN, CDR2 SYDVKM. The CDR3 contains 17 residues. V was clipped by 8 bases and J by 2 bases, with 22 bases between them. CDR3 loop: CASGLRGGSWGNQPQHF. For the CDR3, the DNA is TGTGCCAGCGGGTTACGCGGGGGCAGCTGGGGCAATCAGCCCCAGCATTTT.

The chain links TRBV27 to TRBJ2-3; 9 nucleotides agree with TRBD2. Germline values: CDR1 MNHEY, CDR2 SMNVEV (reference sequence). This CDR3 has 17 residues. V was pared by 1 base and J by 5 bases, with 10 bases of the junction left unmatched. In DNA, the CDR3 is TGTGCCAGCAGTTTATTTGCGGGGGGGCTCGGGGGAGATACGCAGTATTTT. Protein: CASSLFAGGLGGDTQYF.

This clone occurred once. The chain carries TRBV19 and TRBJ2-3, with 7 positions matching TRBD2. V lost 5 bases, J lost 9 bases, and 8 bases stayed unmatched. The CDR3 is 13 amino acids. Germline CDR1 and CDR2: LNHDA and SQIVND (reference sequence). For the CDR3, the DNA is TGTGCCAGTAGTCGACTTCTAGCGGCAACGCAGTATTTT. It yields the protein CASSRLLAATQYF.

The sample holds one count of this clone. The V gene is TRBV3-1 (or the pseudogene TRBV3-2), the J gene TRBJ2-5, with D tentatively TRBD2 (6 bases). Germline CDR1 reads LGHDT; CDR2 reads YNNKEL (reference sequence). The CDR3 loop spans 13 amino acids. V lost 0 bases to trimming and J lost 6 bases, with 8 bases between them. The CDR3 bases are TGTGCCAGCAGCCAAGATGGAGGGAAGACCCAGTACTTC. This codes for CASSQDGGKTQYF.

This clone has only one observation. This sequence joins TRBV2 and TRBJ1-5; a weak D match, TRBD1 (6 bases). Germline loops: CDR1 SNHLY, CDR2 FYNNEI. CDR3 length: 14 amino acids. V was trimmed by 8 bases and J by 2 bases, leaving 13 bases between them. This CDR3 reads CASGGGARNQPQHF. The CDR3 DNA reads TGTGCCAGCGGCGGGGGGGCCCGCAATCAGCCCCAGCATTTT.

The chain employs TRBV5-6 and TRBJ1-4; possible D gene TRBD1, 6 bases. The germline gives CDR1 SGHDT, CDR2 YYEEEE. Trimming took off 2 bases at V and 7 bases at J, with 18 bases between the two ends. The CDR3 has 16 amino acids. CDR3 sequence: CASSFGTSRGIEKLFF. Written as DNA, the CDR3 is TGTGCCAGCAGCTTCGGGACATCAAGGGGGATTGAAAAACTGTTTTTT.

The V call is TRBV9, the J call TRBJ2-3, with TRBD1 identical over 7 bases. The CDR3 loop spans 17 amino acids. The J segment lost 1 base and the V segment lost 0 bases, leaving 8 bases of the junction unmatched. Germline V gene data show CDR1 as SGDLS and CDR2 as YYNGEE. The DNA for the CDR3 is TGTGCCAGCAGCGTAGCTGTAGAGGGGGCCGGCACAGATACGCAGTATTTT. This gives the protein CASSVAVEGAGTDTQYF.

The gene calls are TRBV4-3 and TRBJ2-7; 8 bases map to TRBD1. Germline V gene lookup returns CDR1 LGHNA and CDR2 YSLEER. J lost 3 bases, V lost 3 bases, and 4 bases had no gene match. The CDR3 runs to 14 residues. The DNA of the CDR3 is TGCGCCAGCAGCCAGGACAGGGCCCTCTACGAGCAGTACTTC. It translates to CASSQDRALYEQYF.

The gene calls are TRBV5-1 and TRBJ1-2; 7 bases agree with TRBD1. The germline CDR1 and CDR2 sequences are SGHRS and YFSETQ. The CDR3 runs to 19 residues. Trimming took 0 bases from V and 6 from J; bases not matched to a gene: 20. CDR3 sequence: CASSLAVRWRGRPENGYTF. The CDR3 DNA follows: TGCGCCAGCAGCTTGGCCGTCCGTTGGAGGGGGCGACCAGAGAATGGCTACACCTTC.

The V and J genes are TRBV7-8 and TRBJ1-2, with 8 positions matching TRBD1. This CDR3 is built from 15 residues. Germline values: CDR1 SGHVS, CDR2 FQNEAQ. V gave up 1 base and J gave up 4 bases; unmatched junction bases: 5. The CDR3 protein is CASSLVTGQVYGYTF. Written as DNA, the CDR3 is TGTGCCAGCAGCTTAGTGACGGGACAGGTCTATGGCTACACCTTC.

The CDR3 sequence is CASRRTGPLYNEQFF. The CDR3 nucleotides read TGTGCCAGCAGAAGGACAGGGCCCCTGTACAATGAGCAGTTCTTC. This chain links TRBV2 with TRBJ2-1; 8 bases align to TRBD1. Trimming cost V 6 bases and J 4 bases; bases outside gene matches: 8. Germline assignment: CDR1 SNHLY and CDR2 FYNNEI. The CDR3 has 15 amino acids.

This clone was recorded once. V usage is TRBV19 and J usage is TRBJ1-2; D may be TRBD1 (5 bases). CDR1 and CDR2 from the germline V gene are LNHDA and SQIVND (reference sequence). V shed 10 bases and J shed 2 bases, with 23 bases lying between them. The CDR3 is made up of 16 amino acids. The CDR3 sequence: CATSKNSRQSNYGYTF. CDR3 DNA sequence: TGTGCCACATCAAAGAATAGTAGACAGTCCAACTATGGCTACACCTTC.

Turning to this clone: Additional DNA sequences in this sample encode the identical CDR3. The chain uses TRBV6-5 and TRBJ1-5, with D perhaps matching TRBD1 (6 bases). Germline lookup yields CDR1 MNHEY and CDR2 SVGAGI. The CDR3 is 15 amino acids. The V gene lost 3 bases and the J gene lost 0 bases, with 9 bases spanning the gap. The CDR3 spells CASSYSRGSNQPQHF. The CDR3, as DNA: TGTGCCAGCAGTTATTCCAGGGGTAGCAATCAGCCCCAGCATTTT.

The gene calls are TRBV7-8 and TRBJ1-1, with D unclear. The CDR3 has 14 residues. Germline V gene data show CDR1 as SGHVS and CDR2 as FQNEAQ. Trimming left V 5 bases short and J 1 base short, with 11 bases between. DNA for the CDR3: TGTGCCAGCAGCATCGTGACGGGGAACACTGAAGCTTTCTTT. Its translation: CASSIVTGNTEAFF. Full variable domain (outside the CDR3, taken from reference TRBV7-8 and TRBJ1-1): GAGVSQSPRYKVAKRGQDVALRCDPISGHVSLFWYQQALGQGPEFLTYFQNEAQLDKSGLPSDRFFAERPEGSVSTLKIQRTQQEDSAVYLCASSIVTGNTEAFFGQGTRLTVV.